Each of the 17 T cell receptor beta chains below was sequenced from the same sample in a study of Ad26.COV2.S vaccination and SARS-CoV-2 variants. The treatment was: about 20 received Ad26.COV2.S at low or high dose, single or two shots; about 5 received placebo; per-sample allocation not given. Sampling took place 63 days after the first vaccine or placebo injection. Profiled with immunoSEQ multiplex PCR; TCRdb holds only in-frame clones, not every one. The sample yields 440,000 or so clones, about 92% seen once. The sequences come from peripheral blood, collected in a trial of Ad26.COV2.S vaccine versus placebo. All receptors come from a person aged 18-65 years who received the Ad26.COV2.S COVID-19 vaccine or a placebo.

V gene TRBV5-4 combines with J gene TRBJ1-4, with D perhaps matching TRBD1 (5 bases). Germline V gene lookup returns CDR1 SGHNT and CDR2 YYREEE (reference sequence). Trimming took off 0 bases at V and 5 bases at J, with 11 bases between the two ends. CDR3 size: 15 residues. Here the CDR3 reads CASSLGGGPNEKLFF. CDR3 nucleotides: TGTGCCAGCAGCTTGGGGGGGGGACCGAATGAAAAACTGTTTTTT.

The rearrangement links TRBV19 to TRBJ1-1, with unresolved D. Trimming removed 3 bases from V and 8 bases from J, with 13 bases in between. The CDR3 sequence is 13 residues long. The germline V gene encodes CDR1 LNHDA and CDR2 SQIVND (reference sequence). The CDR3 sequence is CASSIRPELEAFF. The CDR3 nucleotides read TGTGCCAGTAGTATCCGGCCAGAACTAGAAGCTTTCTTT.

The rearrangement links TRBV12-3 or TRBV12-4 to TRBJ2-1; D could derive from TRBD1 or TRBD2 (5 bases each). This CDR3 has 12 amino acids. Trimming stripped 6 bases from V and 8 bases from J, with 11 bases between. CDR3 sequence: CASRPGADEQFF. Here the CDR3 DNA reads TGTGCCAGCAGACCCGGGGCCGATGAGCAGTTCTTC.

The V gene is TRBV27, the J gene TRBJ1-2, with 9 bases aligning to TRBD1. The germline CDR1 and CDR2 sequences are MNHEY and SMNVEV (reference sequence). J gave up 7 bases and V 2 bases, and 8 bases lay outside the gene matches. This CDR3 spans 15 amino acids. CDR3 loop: CASSLGGTGLGGYTF. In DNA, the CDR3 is TGTGCCAGCAGTTTAGGAGGGACAGGGCTCGGTGGCTACACCTTC.

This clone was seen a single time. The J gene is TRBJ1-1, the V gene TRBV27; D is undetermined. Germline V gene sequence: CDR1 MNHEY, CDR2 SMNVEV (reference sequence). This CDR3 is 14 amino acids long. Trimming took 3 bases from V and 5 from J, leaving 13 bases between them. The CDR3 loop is CASSFSGEVTEAFF. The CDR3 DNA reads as TGTGCCAGCAGTTTTTCCGGTGAAGTAACTGAAGCTTTCTTT.

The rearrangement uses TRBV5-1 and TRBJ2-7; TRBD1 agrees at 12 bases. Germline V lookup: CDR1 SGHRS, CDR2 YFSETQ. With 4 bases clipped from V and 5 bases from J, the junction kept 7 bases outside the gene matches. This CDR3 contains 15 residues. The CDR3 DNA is TGCGCCAGCAGCACGGACGGGACAGGGGGCAACGAGCAGTACTTC. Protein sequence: CASSTDGTGGNEQYF. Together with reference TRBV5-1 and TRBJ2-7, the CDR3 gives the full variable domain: KAGVTQTPRYLIKTRGQQVTLSCSPISGHRSVSWYQQTPGQGLQFLFEYFSETQRNKGNFPGRFSGRQFSNSRSEMNVSTLELGDSALYLCASSTDGTGGNEQYFGPGTRLTVT.

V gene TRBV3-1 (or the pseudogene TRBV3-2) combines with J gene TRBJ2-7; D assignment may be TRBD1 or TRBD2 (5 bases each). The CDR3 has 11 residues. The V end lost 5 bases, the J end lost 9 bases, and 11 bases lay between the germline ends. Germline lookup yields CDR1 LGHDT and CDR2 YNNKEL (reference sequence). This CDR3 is CASSEGTGQYF. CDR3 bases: TGTGCCAGCAGCGAGGGAACAGGGCAGTACTTC.

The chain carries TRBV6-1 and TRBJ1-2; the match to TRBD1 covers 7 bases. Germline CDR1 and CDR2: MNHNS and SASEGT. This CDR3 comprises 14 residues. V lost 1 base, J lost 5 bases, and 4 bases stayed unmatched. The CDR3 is CASSEGQGRYGYTF. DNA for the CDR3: TGTGCCAGCAGTGAAGGACAGGGTCGATATGGCTACACCTTC.

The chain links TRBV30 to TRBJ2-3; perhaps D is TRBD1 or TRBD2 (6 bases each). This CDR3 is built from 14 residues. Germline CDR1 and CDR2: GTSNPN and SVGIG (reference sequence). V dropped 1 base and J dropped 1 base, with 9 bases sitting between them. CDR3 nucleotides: TGTGCCTGGAGTGCAGGGGAGGGCACAGATACGCAGTATTTT. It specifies CAWSAGEGTDTQYF.

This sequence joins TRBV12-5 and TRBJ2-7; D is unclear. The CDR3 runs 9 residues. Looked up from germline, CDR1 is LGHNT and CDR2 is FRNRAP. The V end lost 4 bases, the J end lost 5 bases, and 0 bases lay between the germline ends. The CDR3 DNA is TGTGCTAGTGGTTACGAGCAGTACTTC. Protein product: CASGYEQYF. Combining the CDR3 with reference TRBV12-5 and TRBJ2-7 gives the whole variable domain DARVTQTPRHKVTEMGQEVTMRCQPILGHNTVFWYRQTMMQGLELLAYFRNRAPLDDSGMPKDRFSAEMPDATLATLKIQPSEPRDSAVYFCASGYEQYFGPGTRLTVT.

CDR3 amino acids: CASGLSAMSTDTQYF. CDR3 DNA sequence: TGTGCTAGTGGTTTGTCGGCGATGAGCACAGATACGCAGTATTTT. V and J are TRBV12-5 and TRBJ2-3; D is unclear. Trimming removed 2 bases from V and 0 bases from J, with 9 bases in between. CDR3 length: 15 residues. CDR1 and CDR2 from the germline V gene are LGHNT and FRNRAP.

DNA of the CDR3: TGTGCCAGCAGTTTAGGGACGCGTGGCAATGAGCAGTTCTTC. It encodes CASSLGTRGNEQFF. The rearrangement links TRBV27 to TRBJ2-1; possibly TRBD1 or TRBD2 for D (5 bases each). V was cut by 2 bases and J by 6 bases, with 11 bases left in between. Germline CDR1 is MNHEY and CDR2 is SMNVEV (reference sequence). The CDR3 contains 14 residues.

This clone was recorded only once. CDR3 sequence: CASSLSAGNEQFF. The CDR3 bases are TGTGCCAGCAGCTTATCTGCAGGCAATGAGCAGTTCTTC. The chain links TRBV7-2 to TRBJ2-1; D not certain. CDR1 is SGHTA, CDR2 FQGNSA, per germline. The CDR3 extends over 13 amino acids. V dropped 2 bases and J dropped 6 bases, with 8 bases sitting between them.

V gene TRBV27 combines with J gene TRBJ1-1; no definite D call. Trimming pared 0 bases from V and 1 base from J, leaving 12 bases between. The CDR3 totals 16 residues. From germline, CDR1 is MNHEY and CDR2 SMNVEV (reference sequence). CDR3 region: CASSLSPDPGNTEAFF. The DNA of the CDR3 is TGTGCCAGCAGTTTATCACCGGACCCGGGGAACACTGAAGCTTTCTTT.

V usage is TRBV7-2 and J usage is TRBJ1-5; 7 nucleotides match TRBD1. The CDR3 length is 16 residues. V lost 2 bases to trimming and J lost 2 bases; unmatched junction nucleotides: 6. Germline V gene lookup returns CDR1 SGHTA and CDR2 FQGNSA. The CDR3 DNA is TGTGCCAGCAGCTTACAAGAGGGGGCTGGCAATCAGCCCCAGCATTTT. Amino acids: CASSLQEGAGNQPQHF.

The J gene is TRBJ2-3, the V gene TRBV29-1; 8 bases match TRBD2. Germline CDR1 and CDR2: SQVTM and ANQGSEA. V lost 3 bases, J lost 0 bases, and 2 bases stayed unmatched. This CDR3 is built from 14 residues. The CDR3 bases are TGCAGCGTTGAGGGCGGGAGGAGCACAGATACGCAGTATTTT. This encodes CSVEGGRSTDTQYF.

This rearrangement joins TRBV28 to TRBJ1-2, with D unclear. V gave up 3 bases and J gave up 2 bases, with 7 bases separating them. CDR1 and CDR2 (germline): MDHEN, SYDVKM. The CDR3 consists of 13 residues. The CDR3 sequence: CASSFTPNYGYTF. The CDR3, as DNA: TGTGCCAGCAGTTTTACACCGAACTATGGCTACACCTTC.